These 17 T cell receptor beta chains came from one sample sequenced in a study of T cell responses to AZD1222 COVID-19 vaccine. The data were produced by immunoSEQ multiplex PCR, yet TCRdb's version contains in-frame clones alone and is incomplete. Of 100,000 to 120,000 clones listed, 88% are singletons. The sequencing here drew on peripheral blood, taken on day 0 of AZD1222 vaccination. The receptors originated from an adult in good health.

The genes are TRBV19 and TRBJ1-2, with D maybe TRBD1 (5 bases). Germline V CDR1 and CDR2: LNHDA, SQIVND (reference sequence). The germline V and J ends were trimmed by 4 bases and 2 bases, with 14 bases remaining between them. The CDR3 loop spans 15 amino acids. The CDR3: CASSSSGAVNYGYTF. CDR3 DNA sequence: TGTGCCAGTAGTAGTTCCGGGGCGGTGAACTATGGCTACACCTTC.

The rearrangement joins TRBV5-4 to TRBJ2-1; 7 bases agree with TRBD2. Per germline, CDR1 SGHNT and CDR2 YYREEE (reference sequence). This CDR3 is built from 18 residues. V shed 4 bases, J shed 8 bases, and the junction held 21 bases outside the gene matches. CDR3 region: CASSGKIIASGASDEQFF. DNA of the CDR3: TGTGCCAGCAGCGGAAAAATTATTGCGAGCGGGGCGTCCGATGAGCAGTTCTTC.

The CDR3 protein is CASSIGPRHYEQYF. The CDR3 region has the DNA TGTGCCAGTAGTATAGGCCCCCGGCACTACGAGCAGTACTTC. The rearrangement uses TRBV19 and TRBJ2-7; D ambiguous. CDR1 and CDR2 (germline): LNHDA, SQIVND (reference sequence). CDR3 length: 14 amino acids. The V gene lost 1 base and the J gene lost 3 bases, with 10 bases spanning the gap.

The chain combines TRBV7-8 with TRBJ2-1; D is possibly TRBD2 (6 bases). There are 15 residues in the CDR3. Trimming pared 2 bases from V and 3 bases from J, leaving 11 bases between. Germline-derived CDR1 and CDR2 are SGHVS and FQNEAQ. The chain's CDR3 is CASSLSSGDYNEQFF. CDR3 sequence (DNA): TGTGCCAGCAGCTTAAGTAGCGGAGACTACAATGAGCAGTTCTTC. Filled out from reference TRBV7-8 and TRBJ2-1, the complete variable domain reads GAGVSQSPRYKVAKRGQDVALRCDPISGHVSLFWYQQALGQGPEFLTYFQNEAQLDKSGLPSDRFFAERPEGSVSTLKIQRTQQEDSAVYLCASSLSSGDYNEQFFGPGTRLTVL.

This chain connects TRBV3-1 (or the pseudogene TRBV3-2) to TRBJ1-1, with D perhaps matching TRBD1 (5 bases). Germline CDR1 reads LGHDT; CDR2 reads YNNKEL (reference sequence). This CDR3 has 12 residues. Between the trimmed V and J ends, which lost 6 bases and 8 bases, there was a span of 13 bases. The CDR3 sequence: CASSTAGVEAFF. For the CDR3, the DNA is TGTGCCAGCAGTACCGCGGGGGTCGAAGCTTTCTTT.

This chain connects TRBV29-1 to TRBJ1-1; 10 positions agree with TRBD1. The germline gives CDR1 SQVTM, CDR2 ANQGSEA. The V and J ends lost 8 bases and 6 bases, in that order; junction bases with no gene match: 9. The CDR3 totals 13 residues. The chain's CDR3 is CSTGTGDFAEAFF. CDR3 in DNA: TGCAGCACAGGGACAGGGGATTTCGCTGAAGCTTTCTTT.

This clone was observed a single time. The genes are TRBV10-1 and TRBJ2-1, with TRBD1 matching 7 bases. This CDR3 is built from 16 residues. With V trimmed by 3 bases and J by 4 bases, 9 bases remained unmatched. Germline lookup yields CDR1 WNHNN and CDR2 SYGVQD (reference sequence). CDR3 residues: CASSEGTDLKYNEQFF. CDR3 nucleotide sequence: TGCGCCAGCAGTGAAGGGACAGACCTAAAATACAATGAGCAGTTCTTC.

The chain couples TRBV12-3 or TRBV12-4 to TRBJ2-7, with D possibly being TRBD1 (5 bases). V lost 5 bases and J lost 4, with 12 bases in between. The length of the CDR3 is 13 residues. Here the CDR3 reads CASSGHETYEQYF. DNA of the CDR3: TGTGCCAGCAGTGGACACGAGACTTACGAGCAGTACTTC.

The V call is TRBV13, the J call TRBJ1-4; 8 bases are shared with TRBD1. The CDR3 is made up of 15 amino acids. Trimming at V came to 5 bases and at J to 8 bases, leaving 10 bases not matched to a gene. Germline V gene data show CDR1 as PRHDT and CDR2 as FYEKMQ (reference sequence). The CDR3 sequence is CASSLQQGVYEKLFF. The CDR3, as DNA: TGTGCCAGCAGCCTCCAACAGGGGGTTTACGAAAAACTGTTTTTT. Together with reference TRBV13 and TRBJ1-4, the CDR3 gives the full variable domain: AAGVIQSPRHLIKEKRETATLKCYPIPRHDTVYWYQQGPGQDPQFLISFYEKMQSDKGSIPDRFSAQQFSDYHSELNMSSLELGDSALYFCASSLQQGVYEKLFFGSGTQLSVL.

The CDR3 here is CASSPRDAQDNEKLFF. In nucleotides, the CDR3 is TGTGCCAGCAGCCCCAGGGACGCACAGGATAATGAAAAACTGTTTTTT. The genes are TRBV25-1 and TRBJ1-4; tentative D call: TRBD1 (5 bases). The germline V gene encodes CDR1 MGHDK and CDR2 SYGVNS. The ends were cut back, 6 bases at V and 4 bases at J, with 18 bases in the middle. The CDR3 loop spans 16 amino acids. Based on the CDR3 plus reference TRBV25-1 and TRBJ1-4, the full variable domain is EADIYQTPRYLVIGTGKKITLECSQTMGHDKMYWYQQDPGMELHLIHYSYGVNSTEKGDLSSESTVSRIRTEHFPLTLESARPSHTSQYLCASSPRDAQDNEKLFFGSGTQLSVL.

The chain employs TRBV5-1 and TRBJ1-6, with a tentative D call TRBD1 (5 bases). The V end was cut by 4 bases, the J end by 0 bases, with 14 bases between. CDR3 length: 17 amino acids. Germline CDR1 is SGHRS and CDR2 is YFSETQ. The CDR3 DNA follows: TGCGCCAGCAGCCCAGTGGGGGGATTCTCCTATAATTCACCCCTCCACTTT. Its translation: CASSPVGGFSYNSPLHF.

This clone was recorded a few times. The gene calls are TRBV15 and TRBJ1-1, with D unclear. V lost 1 base, J lost 6 bases, and 12 bases lay in between. The V gene's germline CDR1 is LNHNV and CDR2 YYDKDF (reference sequence). The CDR3 length is 14 residues. CDR3 nucleotide sequence: TGTGCCACCAGCAGAGGCAATAGTAGGGCTGAAGCTTTCTTT. Its translation: CATSRGNSRAEAFF.

This clone was recorded a few times. This chain links TRBV7-2 with TRBJ1-2; no clear D. With 2 bases removed from V and 4 bases from J, the gap between germline ends came to 14 bases. The CDR3 covers 15 residues. Germline CDR1 is SGHTA and CDR2 is FQGNSA. This CDR3 is CASSLSTDPTYGYTF. In DNA, the CDR3 is TGTGCCAGCAGCTTATCCACGGACCCTACCTATGGCTACACCTTC.

The chain combines TRBV13 with TRBJ2-7, with D unclear. V lost 4 bases to trimming and J lost 7 bases, with 20 bases between them. CDR3 size: 15 residues. Germline V lookup: CDR1 PRHDT, CDR2 FYEKMQ (reference sequence). CDR3 region: CASSYGQPVSGEQYF. Written as DNA, the CDR3 is TGTGCCAGCAGCTATGGGCAGCCGGTCAGTGGGGAGCAGTACTTC.

The chain employs TRBV7-8 and TRBJ1-1; D is perhaps TRBD1 (5 bases). The V and J ends lost 2 bases and 0 bases respectively, with 16 bases between them. The CDR3 runs 17 residues. CDR1 and CDR2 (germline): SGHVS, FQNEAQ. The CDR3 region is CASSLIPPTVMNTEAFF. CDR3 nucleotides: TGTGCCAGCAGCTTAATCCCCCCGACAGTTATGAACACTGAAGCTTTCTTT.

V gene TRBV10-3 combines with J gene TRBJ2-7, with D perhaps TRBD2 (5 bases). CDR1 and CDR2 from the germline V gene are ENHRY and SYGVKD. Trimming pared 4 bases from V and 3 bases from J, leaving 13 bases between. The CDR3 runs to 14 residues. The CDR3 DNA reads as TGTGCCATCAGTGTCGGGATTCAACTCTACGAGCAGTACTTC. Translating it yields CAISVGIQLYEQYF.

V gene TRBV5-1 combines with J gene TRBJ2-3; D remains unclear. The V and J ends lost 4 bases and 4 bases respectively, with 10 bases between them. Germline CDR1 is SGHRS and CDR2 is YFSETQ. This CDR3 has 13 amino acids. The CDR3 DNA reads as TGCGCCAGCAGCCCCTGGGTCGCAGATACGCAGTATTTT. It codes for CASSPWVADTQYF.